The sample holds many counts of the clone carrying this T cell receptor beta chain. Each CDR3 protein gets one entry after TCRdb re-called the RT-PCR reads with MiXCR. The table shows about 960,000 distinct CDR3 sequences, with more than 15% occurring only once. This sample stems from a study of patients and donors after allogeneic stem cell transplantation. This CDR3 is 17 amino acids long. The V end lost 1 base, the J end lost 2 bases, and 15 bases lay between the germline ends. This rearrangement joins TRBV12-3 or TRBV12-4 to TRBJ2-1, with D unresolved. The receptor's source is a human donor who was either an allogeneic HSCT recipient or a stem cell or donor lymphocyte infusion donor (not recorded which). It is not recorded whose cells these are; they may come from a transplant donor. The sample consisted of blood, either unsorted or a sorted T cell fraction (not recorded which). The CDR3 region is CASSLGLRSVTYNEQFF. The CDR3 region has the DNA TGTGCCAGCAGTTTAGGATTGAGGAGCGTGACCTACAATGAGCAGTTCTTC.